The clone carrying this T cell receptor (beta chain) occurred a few times. This sample is part of a study of CD8+CD57+ T cells in acquired aplastic anemia. Sequencing was done on patients that had shown CD8+CD57+ cell expansion by flow cytometry. Per germline, CDR1 MNHNY and CDR2 SVGAGI (reference sequence). The V end lost 2 bases, the J end lost 0 bases, and 8 bases lay between the germline ends. The CDR3 runs to 14 residues. Profiling that covered TCR beta VDJ and CDR3 relied on genomic DNA as its template. A single record per CDR3 protein comes from TCRdb applying MiXCR to the reads. Counted here are a few hundred thousand distinct CDR3 sequences, around 33% occurring once; the ten biggest clones make up less than 1%.

Sample: sorted CD4+, CD8+, or CD8+CD57+ T cells (not recorded which) from PBMCs. V usage is TRBV6-6 and J usage is TRBJ2-7; D gene unclear. The origin of this receptor is a human donor with aplastic anemia. The CDR3 reads CASSYGRLSYEQYF. Here the CDR3 DNA reads TGTGCCAGCAGTTACGGTCGGCTCTCCTACGAGCAGTACTTC.